The source of this T cell receptor (beta chain) is a study of metastatic and nonmetastatic thyroid tumors. This clone was counted many times. The antigen remains unidentified. The same CDR3 is also encoded by other DNA sequences in this sample. From germline, CDR1 is SGHKS and CDR2 YYEKEE (reference sequence). This CDR3 is built from 15 residues. V was clipped by 4 bases and J by 2 bases; unmatched bases: 6. Study outcomes and limitations: As reported, TCR beta diversity in blood and tumor was significantly higher in malignant thyroid tumors than in benign nodules.

Each patient went into thyroid surgery without having received any treatment. MiXCR was used by TCRdb to re-call the PCR reads. Of about 59,000 clones in the sample, 15% to 20% were seen once. The V call is TRBV5-5, the J call TRBJ2-5; 9 positions match TRBD1. This TCR derives from a male donor with papillary thyroid cancer or a benign thyroid nodule (not recorded which). Some clones in this sample may be carry-over from other donors' samples. The specimen was blood. The CDR3 nucleotides are TGTGCCAGCAGCCGGACCGGGACAGGGCAAGAGACCCAGTACTTC. Its translation is CASSRTGTGQETQYF.